This TCR beta chain is drawn from a study of graft-versus-host responses after intestinal transplantation. Background on the study: Each recipient received a multivisceral, liver-intestinal, or isolated intestinal graft. Recipients across the board were started on anti-thymocyte globulin induction, then kept on tacrolimus and steroids for two to three years. Study results and caveats: Where graft-donor T cell macrochimerism was present, patients had high graft-versus-host to host-versus-graft clonal ratios in allografts. GvH clonotypes were identified within recipient marrow, with a subset emerging first in ileum or blood.

Points on this clone: Its matching antigen is unknown.

Germline CDR1 and CDR2: SEHNR and FQNEAQ (reference sequence). This CDR3 has 17 residues. The V gene lost 3 bases and the J gene lost 4 bases, with 16 bases spanning the gap. Profiling relied on immunoSEQ multiplex PCR, and the TCRdb table lists in-frame clones only, not all of them. The data hold about 47,000 clones, with around 95% observed a single time. This material consisted of unstimulated CD8+ T cells sorted from spleen or lymph node cells, taken before transplant. The chain is built from TRBV7-9 and TRBJ1-6; D gene uncertain. The source of this sequence is a human donor who was the organ donor for an intestinal transplant. In DNA form, the CDR3 reads TGTGCCAGCAGCTTGTACTCCGGTCCGAGTTATAATTCACCCCTCCACTTT. Translation: CASSLYSGPSYNSPLHF.